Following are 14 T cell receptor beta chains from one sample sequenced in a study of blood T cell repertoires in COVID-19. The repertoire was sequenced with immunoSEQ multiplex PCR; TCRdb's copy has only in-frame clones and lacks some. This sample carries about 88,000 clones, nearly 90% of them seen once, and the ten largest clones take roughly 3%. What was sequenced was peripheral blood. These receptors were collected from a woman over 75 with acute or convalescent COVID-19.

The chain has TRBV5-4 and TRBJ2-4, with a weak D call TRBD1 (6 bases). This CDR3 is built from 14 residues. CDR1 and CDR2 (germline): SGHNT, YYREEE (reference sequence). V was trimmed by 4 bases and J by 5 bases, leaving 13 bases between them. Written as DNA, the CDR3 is TGTGCCAGCAGCAATGGGGGCACAGAAAACATTCAGTACTTC. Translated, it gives CASSNGGTENIQYF.

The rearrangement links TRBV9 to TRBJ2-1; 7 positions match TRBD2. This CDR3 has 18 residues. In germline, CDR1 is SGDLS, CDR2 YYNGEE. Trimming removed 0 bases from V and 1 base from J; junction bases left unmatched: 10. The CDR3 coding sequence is TGTGCCAGCAGCGTAGCGGAAGCGGGACCTCTGTCCTACAATGAGCAGTTCTTC. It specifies CASSVAEAGPLSYNEQFF.

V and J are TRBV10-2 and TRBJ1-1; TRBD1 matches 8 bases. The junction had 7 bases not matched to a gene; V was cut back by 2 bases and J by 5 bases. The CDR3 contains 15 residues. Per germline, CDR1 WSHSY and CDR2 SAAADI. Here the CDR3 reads CASSELGQGGTEAFF. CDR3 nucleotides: TGCGCCAGCAGTGAGCTAGGACAGGGAGGAACTGAAGCTTTCTTT.

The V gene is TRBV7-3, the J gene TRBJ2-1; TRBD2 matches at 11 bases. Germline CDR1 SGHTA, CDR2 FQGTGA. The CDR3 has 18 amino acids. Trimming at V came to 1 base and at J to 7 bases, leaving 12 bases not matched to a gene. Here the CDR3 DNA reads TGTGCCAGCAGCTTAATTCCCTCTCTAGCGGGAGGCATAAATGAGCAGTTCTTC. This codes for CASSLIPSLAGGINEQFF.

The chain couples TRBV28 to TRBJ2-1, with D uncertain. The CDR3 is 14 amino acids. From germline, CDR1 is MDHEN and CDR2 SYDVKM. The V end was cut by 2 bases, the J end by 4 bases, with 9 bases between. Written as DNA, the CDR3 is TGTGCCAGCAGTTTAAGGCTGACATACAATGAGCAGTTCTTC. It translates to CASSLRLTYNEQFF.

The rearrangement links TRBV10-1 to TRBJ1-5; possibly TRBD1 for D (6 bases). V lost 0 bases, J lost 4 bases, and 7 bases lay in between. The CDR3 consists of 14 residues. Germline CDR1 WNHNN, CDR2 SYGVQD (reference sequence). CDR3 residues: CASSESGGNQPQHF. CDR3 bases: TGCGCCAGCAGTGAGTCAGGGGGTAATCAGCCCCAGCATTTT.

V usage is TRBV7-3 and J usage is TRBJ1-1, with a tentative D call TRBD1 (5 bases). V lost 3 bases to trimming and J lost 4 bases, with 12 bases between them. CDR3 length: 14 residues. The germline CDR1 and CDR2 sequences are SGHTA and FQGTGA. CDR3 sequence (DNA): TGTGCCAGCAGCTTGAGCGTTCAGGGCACTGAAGCTTTCTTT. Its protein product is CASSLSVQGTEAFF.

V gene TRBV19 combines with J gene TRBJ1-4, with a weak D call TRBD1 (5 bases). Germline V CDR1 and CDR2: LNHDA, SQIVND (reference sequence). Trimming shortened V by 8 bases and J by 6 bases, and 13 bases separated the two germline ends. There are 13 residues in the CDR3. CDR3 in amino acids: CASSGRVDEKLFF. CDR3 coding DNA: TGTGCCAGTTCTGGCAGGGTGGATGAAAAACTGTTTTTT.

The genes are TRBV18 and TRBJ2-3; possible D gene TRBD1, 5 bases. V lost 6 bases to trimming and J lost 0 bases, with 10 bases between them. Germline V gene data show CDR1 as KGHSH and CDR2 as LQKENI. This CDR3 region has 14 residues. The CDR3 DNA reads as TGTGCCAGCTCCCGACAGTCTAGCACAGATACGCAGTATTTT. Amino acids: CASSRQSSTDTQYF.

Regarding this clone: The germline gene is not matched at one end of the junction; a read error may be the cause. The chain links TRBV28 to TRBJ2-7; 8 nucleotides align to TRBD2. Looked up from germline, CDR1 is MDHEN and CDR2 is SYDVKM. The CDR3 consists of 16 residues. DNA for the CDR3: TGTGCCGGCAGTTTATCCCGAATAGCGGGGACCTACGAGCAGTACTTC. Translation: CAGSLSRIAGTYEQYF.

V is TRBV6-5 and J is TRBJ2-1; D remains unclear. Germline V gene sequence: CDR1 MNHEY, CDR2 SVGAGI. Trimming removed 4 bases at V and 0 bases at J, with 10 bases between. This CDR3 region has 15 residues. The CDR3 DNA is TGTGCCAGCAGTTTCGCCGGGTTCTCCTACAATGAGCAGTTCTTC. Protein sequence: CASSFAGFSYNEQFF.

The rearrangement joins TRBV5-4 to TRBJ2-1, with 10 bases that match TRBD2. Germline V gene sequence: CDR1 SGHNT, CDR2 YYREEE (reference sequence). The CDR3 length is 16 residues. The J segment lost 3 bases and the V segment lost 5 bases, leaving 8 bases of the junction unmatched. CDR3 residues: CASRSAGGPGYNEQFF. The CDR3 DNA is TGTGCCAGCAGGTCAGCGGGGGGGCCTGGCTACAATGAGCAGTTCTTC.

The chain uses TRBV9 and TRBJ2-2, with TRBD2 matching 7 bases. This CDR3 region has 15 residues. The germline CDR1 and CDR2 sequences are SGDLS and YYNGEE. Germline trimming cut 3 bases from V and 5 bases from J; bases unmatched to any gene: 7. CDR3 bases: TGTGCCAGCAGCGCTCAAGCGGGGAGAACCGGGGAGCTGTTTTTT. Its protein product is CASSAQAGRTGELFF.

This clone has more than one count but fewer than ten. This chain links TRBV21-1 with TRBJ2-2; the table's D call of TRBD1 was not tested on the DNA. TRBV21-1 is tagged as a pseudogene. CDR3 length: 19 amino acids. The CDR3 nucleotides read TGTGCCAGCAGCAAATACGAGGGACGGGACAGGGGGTCCACCGGGGAGCTGTTTTTT. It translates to CASSKYEGRDRGSTGELFF.